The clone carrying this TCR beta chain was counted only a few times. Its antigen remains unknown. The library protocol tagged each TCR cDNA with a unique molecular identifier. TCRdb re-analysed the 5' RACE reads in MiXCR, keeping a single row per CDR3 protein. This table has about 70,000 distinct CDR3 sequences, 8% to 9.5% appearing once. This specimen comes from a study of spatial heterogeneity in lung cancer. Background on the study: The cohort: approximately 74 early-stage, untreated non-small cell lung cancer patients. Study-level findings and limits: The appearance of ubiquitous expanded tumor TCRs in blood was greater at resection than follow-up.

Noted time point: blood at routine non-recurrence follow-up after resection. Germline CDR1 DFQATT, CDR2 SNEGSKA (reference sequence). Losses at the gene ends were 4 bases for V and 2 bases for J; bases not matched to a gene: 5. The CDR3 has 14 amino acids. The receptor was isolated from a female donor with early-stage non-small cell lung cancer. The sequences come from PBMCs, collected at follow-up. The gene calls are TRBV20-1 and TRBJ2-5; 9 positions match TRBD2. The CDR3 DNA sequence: TGCAGTGCTATAGCGGGAGAACCTCAAGAGACCCAGTACTTC. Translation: CSAIAGEPQETQYF.